A single sample is the source of the 15 T cell receptor beta chains below, sequenced in a study of blood T cell repertoires in COVID-19. This table comes from immunoSEQ multiplex PCR, and its TCRdb copy is limited to in-frame clones, with some not included. In the table there are about 62,000 clones, about nine tenths of which are singletons. Sequenced material: peripheral blood. The receptor source for this set is a human donor in a cohort sampled during active COVID-19.

The J gene is TRBJ2-3, the V gene TRBV5-5; a possible D gene is TRBD2 (6 bases). CDR3 length equals 15 residues. Germline V CDR1 and CDR2: SGHKS, YYEKEE (reference sequence). Trimming left V 3 bases short and J 0 bases short, with 11 bases between. The CDR3 is CASSWAGTSTDTQYF. The DNA for the CDR3 is TGTGCCAGCAGCTGGGCGGGGACTAGCACAGATACGCAGTATTTT.

The V and J genes are TRBV2 and TRBJ2-7; 7 nucleotides align to TRBD1. V gave up 7 bases and J gave up 2 bases; unmatched junction bases: 8. Germline CDR1 and CDR2: SNHLY and FYNNEI. The CDR3 is made up of 14 amino acids. The CDR3 DNA follows: TGTGCCAGCAAGAGACAGGGACCGACCTACGAGCAGTACTTC. It is translated as CASKRQGPTYEQYF.

The chain recombines TRBV30 with TRBJ1-4, with a tentative D call TRBD1 (5 bases). There are 13 residues in the CDR3. Trimming removed 2 bases at V and 8 bases at J, with 12 bases between. Germline CDR1 GTSNPN, CDR2 SVGIG (reference sequence). CDR3 sequence reads: CAWSPGIGEKLFF. DNA for the CDR3: TGTGCCTGGAGTCCAGGGATCGGCGAAAAACTGTTTTTT.

The rearrangement links TRBV3-1 (or the pseudogene TRBV3-2) to TRBJ2-2; 7 bases are shared with TRBD2. Germline V lookup: CDR1 LGHDT, CDR2 YNNKEL (reference sequence). This CDR3 is 17 amino acids long. V shed 4 bases, J shed 1 base, and the junction held 9 bases outside the gene matches. The DNA of the CDR3 is TGTGCCAGCAGCCCAATCGGGCAGCGGGAGAACACCGGGGAGCTGTTTTTT. Translating gives CASSPIGQRENTGELFF.

This chain connects TRBV7-9 to TRBJ1-3, with unresolved D. The CDR3 consists of 15 residues. Germline-derived CDR1 and CDR2 are SEHNR and FQNEAQ (reference sequence). Trimming shortened V by 2 bases and J by 0 bases, and 8 bases separated the two germline ends. CDR3 bases: TGTGCCAGCAGCTTACTCTCGGTCTCTGGAAACACCATATATTTT. This sequence encodes CASSLLSVSGNTIYF.

Only one count was recorded for this clone. The chain uses TRBV27 and TRBJ2-6; D uncertain. V was cut by 0 bases and J by 3 bases, with 6 bases left in between. Germline lookup yields CDR1 MNHEY and CDR2 SMNVEV (reference sequence). The CDR3 has 15 residues. CDR3 protein: CASSLSPVGANVLTF. CDR3 DNA sequence: TGTGCCAGCAGTTTATCGCCAGTTGGGGCCAACGTCCTGACTTTC. Supplemented by reference TRBV27 and TRBJ2-6, the full variable domain reads EAQVTQNPRYLITVTGKKLTVTCSQNMNHEYMSWYRQDPGLGLRQIYYSMNVEVTDKGDVPEGYKVSRKEKRNFPLILESPSPNQTSLYFCASSLSPVGANVLTFGAGSRLTVL.

V gene TRBV7-3 combines with J gene TRBJ2-6; D call uncertain. Germline V gene lookup returns CDR1 SGHTA and CDR2 FQGTGA. The CDR3 loop spans 17 amino acids. Trimming removed 2 bases from V and 0 bases from J, with 11 bases in between. DNA of the CDR3: TGTGCCAGCAGCTTAGTCAACAGCAACTCTGGGGCCAACGTCCTGACTTTC. It encodes CASSLVNSNSGANVLTF.

This chain joins TRBV6-1 and TRBJ1-2; D gene uncertain. The CDR3 spans 13 residues. Germline assignment: CDR1 MNHNS and CDR2 SASEGT. V was pared by 0 bases and J by 7 bases, with 9 bases between. DNA of the CDR3: TGTGCCAGCAGTGAAGCCCTCCGGAGTGGCTACACCTTC. This gives the protein CASSEALRSGYTF.

The table lists this clone with a count of one. The rearrangement joins TRBV7-9 to TRBJ2-5; D gene uncertain. The CDR3 contains 15 residues. Per the germline V gene, CDR1 is SEHNR and CDR2 is FQNEAQ (reference sequence). Deletions cut 5 bases from V and 7 bases from J, with 20 bases between. CDR3 in DNA: TGTGCCAGCAGCCCCTCGATGTCTGGAGCCGGGACCCAGTACTTC. This codes for CASSPSMSGAGTQYF.

The rearrangement links TRBV15 to TRBJ1-1, with TRBD1 matching over 7 bases. The CDR3 loop spans 16 amino acids. The trim removed 0 bases at V and 2 bases at J, leaving 6 bases unmatched. Germline V lookup: CDR1 LNHNV, CDR2 YYDKDF (reference sequence). CDR3 residues: CATSRETGTVNTEAFF. The CDR3 DNA is TGTGCCACCAGCAGAGAAACCGGGACAGTCAACACTGAAGCTTTCTTT.

The chain combines TRBV19 with TRBJ1-5; D is possibly TRBD1 (6 bases). The CDR3 loop spans 14 amino acids. Germline V gene data show CDR1 as LNHDA and CDR2 as SQIVND (reference sequence). The ends were cut back, 6 bases at V and 2 bases at J, with 11 bases in the middle. This CDR3 reads CASSLRQGNQPQHF. The CDR3 DNA reads as TGTGCCAGTAGCTTGAGACAGGGCAATCAGCCCCAGCATTTT.

This chain links TRBV12-3 or TRBV12-4 with TRBJ2-7, with D maybe TRBD2 (5 bases). The CDR3 spans 12 residues. Trimming shortened V by 6 bases and J by 3 bases, and 9 bases separated the two germline ends. CDR3 sequence: CASSMGVYEQYF. CDR3 nucleotides: TGTGCCAGCAGCATGGGAGTCTACGAGCAGTACTTC.

The J gene is TRBJ1-5, the V gene TRBV5-6; 8 bases are shared with TRBD1. CDR1 and CDR2 (germline): SGHDT, YYEEEE. The CDR3 loop spans 16 amino acids. V lost 0 bases to trimming and J lost 3 bases; unmatched junction nucleotides: 5. DNA of the CDR3: TGTGCCAGCAGCTTGGCCGGGACAGGCAACAATCAGCCCCAGCATTTT. It codes for CASSLAGTGNNQPQHF.

The chain links TRBV3-1 (or the pseudogene TRBV3-2) to TRBJ1-4; D may be TRBD1 (5 bases). The germline V gene encodes CDR1 LGHDT and CDR2 YNNKEL (reference sequence). The V end was cut by 7 bases, the J end by 8 bases, with 14 bases between. The CDR3 loop spans 13 amino acids. Here the CDR3 DNA reads TGTGCCAGCACCTCTTCCAGGGTCGAAAAACTGTTTTTT. Amino acids: CASTSSRVEKLFF.

The CDR3 here is CASSLSRGTEAFF. CDR3 bases: TGTGCCAGCAGCTTGTCCCGGGGCACTGAAGCTTTCTTT. The J gene is TRBJ1-1, the V gene TRBV11-3; D remains unclear. Germline assignment: CDR1 SGHNT and CDR2 YENEEA. Trimming took 3 bases from V and 4 from J, leaving 9 bases between them. The CDR3 extends over 13 amino acids.